The 26 T cell receptor beta chains given below trace back to one sample, sequenced in a study of shared T cell receptors in the human thymus (dated by TCRdb to about 2021). The library was produced with the immunoSEQ multiplex PCR assay. TCRdb limited this immuneACCESS table to in-frame rearrangements with V and J called. A share of clones is missing; checked studies link under half to unresolved V genes, and the rest is unexplained. The sample records under 850,000 clones, approximately 87% of which are singletons. The ten largest clones take up 0.0095% to 0.013% of the sample. These data also featured in a second study, about human thymus T cells.

The material sequenced was thymocytes. All receptors derive from a boy younger than two with a congenital heart defect. Donor details come from another sample of the same person, matched by shared clones.

The V and J genes are TRBV4-3 and TRBJ2-1; 13 bases map to TRBD2. Germline V CDR1 and CDR2: LGHNA, YSLEER. This CDR3 has 18 amino acids. Losses at the gene ends were 4 bases for V and 7 bases for J; bases not matched to a gene: 13. CDR3 in DNA: TGCGCCAGCAGCCCCGGACTAGCGGGAGCCCAGGGCGCGAATGAGCAGTTCTTC. This gives the protein CASSPGLAGAQGANEQFF.

The chain employs TRBV4-2 and TRBJ1-5; possibly TRBD1 for D (6 bases). V lost 3 bases and J lost 9, with 21 bases in between. The CDR3 is 16 residues long. Germline CDR1 LGHNA, CDR2 YNFKEQ. CDR3: CASSHRSSRLTGPQHF. The CDR3, as DNA: TGTGCCAGCAGCCACAGATCGTCCAGGCTGACAGGGCCCCAGCATTTT.

This chain connects TRBV5-1 to TRBJ1-2; the D gene is possibly TRBD1 (6 bases). Germline V gene lookup returns CDR1 SGHRS and CDR2 YFSETQ. The CDR3 totals 15 residues. V was cut by 4 bases and J by 4 bases, with 17 bases left in between. CDR3 in DNA: TGCGCCAGCAGCAGGTTGGGTGGGACACTCTATGGCTACACCTTC. It is translated as CASSRLGGTLYGYTF.

V usage is TRBV30 and J usage is TRBJ2-7, with 9 positions matching TRBD1. From germline, CDR1 is GTSNPN and CDR2 SVGIG (reference sequence). The CDR3 covers 15 residues. Trimming at V came to 2 bases and at J to 5 bases, leaving 10 bases not matched to a gene. The CDR3 sequence: CAWSISGTGWHEQYF. The CDR3 DNA follows: TGTGCCTGGAGTATCTCCGGGACAGGGTGGCACGAGCAGTACTTC.

The chain employs TRBV29-1 and TRBJ2-1; tentative D call: TRBD2 (5 bases). CDR1 and CDR2 (germline): SQVTM, ANQGSEA. Trimming cost V 5 bases and J 2 bases, with 7 bases left between them. CDR3 length: 12 residues. Here the CDR3 DNA reads TGCAGCGTTAGGACTGCCTACAATGAGCAGTTCTTC. Translating gives CSVRTAYNEQFF.

This clone was observed once. The chain employs TRBV29-1 and TRBJ2-5; D possibly corresponds to TRBD2 (6 bases). CDR1 and CDR2 from the germline V gene are SQVTM and ANQGSEA. Trimming took 2 bases from V and 5 from J, leaving 9 bases between them. The CDR3 sequence is 12 residues long. The CDR3 bases are TGCAGCGTTGAACCCGGAGGGGAGACCCAGTACTTC. Translating it yields CSVEPGGETQYF.

This clone appeared a single time. The V gene is TRBV11-2, the J gene TRBJ1-1; tentative D call: TRBD1 (6 bases). V gave up 5 bases and J gave up 5 bases, with 15 bases separating them. Germline V gives CDR1 SGHAT, CDR2 FQNNGV. This CDR3 region has 14 residues. Written as DNA, the CDR3 is TGTGCCAGCAGCCGAAAGAGGGGGAAAACTGAAGCTTTCTTT. Its protein is CASSRKRGKTEAFF.

V is TRBV6-5 and J is TRBJ2-1, with 8 nucleotides matching TRBD2. The CDR3 runs to 15 residues. Unmatched junction bases numbered 15, after V lost 8 bases and J lost 9 bases. Germline assignment: CDR1 MNHEY and CDR2 SVGAGI. CDR3 bases: TGTGCCAGCTCGCAGCGGGAGAAAGGGTCACGTGAGCAGTTCTTC. It specifies CASSQREKGSREQFF.

This chain connects TRBV19 to TRBJ2-2, with 8 bases aligning to TRBD1. The CDR3 has 17 amino acids. Trimming cost V 5 bases and J 5 bases; bases outside gene matches: 13. Germline V gene data show CDR1 as LNHDA and CDR2 as SQIVND (reference sequence). CDR3 bases: TGTGCCAGTAGTTCGAGGACAGGGACGTGGAGGACCGGGGAGCTGTTTTTT. The encoded protein is CASSSRTGTWRTGELFF. The variable domain in full, with the rest retrieved from reference TRBV19 and TRBJ2-2, is DGGITQSPKYLFRKEGQNVTLSCEQNLNHDAMYWYRQDPGQGLRLIYYSQIVNDFQKGDIAEGYSVSREKKESFPLTVTSAQKNPTAFYLCASSSRTGTWRTGELFFGEGSRLTVL.

This clone was found once. The V and J genes are TRBV4-3 and TRBJ2-1; unclear D gene. CDR1 and CDR2 from the germline V gene are LGHNA and YSLEER. This CDR3 is built from 13 residues. V was shortened by 0 bases and J by 9 bases, with 9 bases between the two germline ends. CDR3 loop: CASSQELDVEQFF. The CDR3 DNA is TGCGCCAGCAGCCAAGAGCTAGACGTTGAGCAGTTCTTC.

This chain uses TRBV21-1 with TRBJ2-1; TRBD1, the D gene given by the table, was not confirmed from the DNA. TRBV21-1 is a recognized pseudogene. The CDR3 is made up of 15 amino acids. CDR3 bases: TGTGCCCCAGGGGGTCGGCGCCCGTCCTACAATGAGCAGTTCTTC. It codes for CAPGGRRPSYNEQFF.

The rearrangement links TRBV10-3 to TRBJ2-1; D possibly corresponds to TRBD2 (5 bases). The CDR3 has 15 residues. V shed 7 bases and J shed 0 bases, with 13 bases lying between them. Germline-derived CDR1 and CDR2 are ENHRY and SYGVKD. The CDR3 loop reads CAITEDLSSYNEQFF. CDR3 DNA sequence: TGTGCCATCACCGAGGACTTGAGCTCCTACAATGAGCAGTTCTTC.

This clone was picked up a small number of times. V and J are TRBV5-6 and TRBJ2-7; 9 positions agree with TRBD1. The CDR3 runs 14 residues. With V trimmed by 0 bases and J by 5 bases, 3 bases remained unmatched. Germline V gene lookup returns CDR1 SGHDT and CDR2 YYEEEE. The CDR3 here is CASSLGDRDNEQYF. CDR3 coding DNA: TGTGCCAGCAGCTTGGGGGACAGGGACAACGAGCAGTACTTC.

The V gene is TRBV4-1, the J gene TRBJ2-7; 8 nucleotides align to TRBD2. This CDR3 comprises 16 residues. J was trimmed by 2 bases and V by 3 bases; bases with no gene match: 9. Germline-derived CDR1 and CDR2 are MGHRA and YSYEKL. CDR3 DNA sequence: TGCGCCAGCAGCCAGGGGAACGAGCGGGGGACCTACGAGCAGTACTTC. Translated, it gives CASSQGNERGTYEQYF.

This clone was detected only once. The chain uses TRBV2 and TRBJ1-4; 9 bases line up with TRBD1. CDR3 length equals 14 residues. CDR1 SNHLY and CDR2 FYNNEI come from the germline V gene. The V gene end was trimmed by 5 bases and the J gene end by 5 bases; junction bases not matched to a gene: 3. The CDR3 sequence: CASSSGTGNEKLFF. The CDR3 nucleotides are TGTGCCAGCAGTTCCGGGACAGGGAATGAAAAACTGTTTTTT.

This sequence joins TRBV6-5 and TRBJ2-4; TRBD2 agrees at 8 bases. The CDR3 sequence is 16 residues long. The germline V gene has CDR1 MNHEY and CDR2 SVGAGI. The V and J ends lost 4 bases and 1 base, in that order; junction bases with no gene match: 6. The CDR3 DNA sequence: TGTGCCAGCAGTTCCCGCCGGGGGGGGGCCAAAAACATTCAGTACTTC. Its translation is CASSSRRGGAKNIQYF.

V gene TRBV10-2 combines with J gene TRBJ2-1; TRBD2 matches 12 bases. This CDR3 comprises 15 residues. The junction had 3 bases not matched to a gene; V was cut back by 4 bases and J by 5 bases. Germline CDR1 reads WSHSY; CDR2 reads SAAADI. CDR3 coding DNA: TGCGCCAGCAGTGGGACTAGCGGGAACAACAATGAGCAGTTCTTC. Translating gives CASSGTSGNNNEQFF.

This chain connects TRBV9 to TRBJ1-3; D gene uncertain. Germline lookup yields CDR1 SGDLS and CDR2 YYNGEE. The germline V and J ends were trimmed by 4 bases and 4 bases, with 3 bases remaining between them. The CDR3 covers 11 residues. The CDR3, as DNA: TGTGCCAGCAGCTCAGGAAACACCATATATTTT. It specifies CASSSGNTIYF. Combining the CDR3 with reference TRBV9 and TRBJ1-3 gives the whole variable domain DSGVTQTPKHLITATGQRVTLRCSPRSGDLSVYWYQQSLDQGLQFLIQYYNGEERAKGNILERFSAQQFPDLHSELNLSSLELGDSALYFCASSSGNTIYFGEGSWLTVV.

This sequence joins TRBV28 and TRBJ2-1; 10 nucleotides line up with TRBD2. Per germline, CDR1 MDHEN and CDR2 SYDVKM. The trim removed 5 bases at V and 0 bases at J, leaving 7 bases unmatched. The CDR3 totals 17 residues. In nucleotides, the CDR3 is TGTGCCAGCAGTCTAATAGCGGGAGGAGGCTCCTACAATGAGCAGTTCTTC. Translated: CASSLIAGGGSYNEQFF.

The V and J genes are TRBV30 and TRBJ2-1, with 8 bases aligning to TRBD2. Germline V lookup: CDR1 GTSNPN, CDR2 SVGIG (reference sequence). The junction had 7 bases not matched to a gene; V was cut back by 0 bases and J by 0 bases. The CDR3 is made up of 17 amino acids. CDR3 sequence reads: CAWSVGGREVSYNEQFF. For the CDR3, the DNA is TGTGCCTGGAGTGTAGGAGGGCGGGAGGTCTCCTACAATGAGCAGTTCTTC.

In DNA, the CDR3 is TGTGCCAGCAGCTTGGAGGGGGCCGTCAATGAGCAGTTCTTC. Amino acid sequence: CASSLEGAVNEQFF. The gene calls are TRBV5-4 and TRBJ2-1, with 7 positions matching TRBD1. Germline values: CDR1 SGHNT, CDR2 YYREEE (reference sequence). The CDR3 is 14 amino acids. The junction had 3 bases not matched to a gene; V was cut back by 0 bases and J by 6 bases.

The chain has TRBV11-3 and TRBJ2-7; weak D call: TRBD2 (5 bases). The CDR3 has 16 amino acids. CDR1 SGHNT and CDR2 YENEEA come from the germline V gene. Trimming cost V 1 base and J 0 bases, with 13 bases left between them. This CDR3 is CASSLGGLHPSYEQYF. CDR3 sequence (DNA): TGTGCCAGCAGCTTAGGAGGGCTGCACCCCTCCTACGAGCAGTACTTC.

The rearrangement joins TRBV9 to TRBJ2-3; 8 positions agree with TRBD2. The V gene's germline CDR1 is SGDLS and CDR2 YYNGEE. Trimming at V came to 4 bases and at J to 6 bases, leaving 13 bases not matched to a gene. The CDR3 is made up of 16 amino acids. Here the CDR3 reads CASSLGTSLKVDTQYF. The CDR3 DNA is TGTGCCAGCAGCCTCGGGACTAGTCTGAAAGTGGATACGCAGTATTTT.

This chain uses TRBV4-1 with TRBJ2-7; 8 positions match TRBD2. The CDR3 has 14 amino acids. Germline lookup yields CDR1 MGHRA and CDR2 YSYEKL. The V segment lost 3 bases and the J segment 6 bases; nucleotides outside the gene matches: 7. The chain's CDR3 is CASSHPGGLSEQYF. The DNA for the CDR3 is TGCGCCAGCAGCCACCCGGGGGGGCTTAGCGAGCAGTACTTC.

This clone was observed a handful of times. The rearrangement joins TRBV15 to TRBJ2-3, with 12 positions matching TRBD2. There are 19 residues in the CDR3. Germline CDR1 LNHNV, CDR2 YYDKDF (reference sequence). V dropped 4 bases and J dropped 4; count of bases not matched to a gene: 15. CDR3 sequence (DNA): TGTGCCACCAGCACCCATCAAATCCTAGCGGGAGGGCCTTCAGATACGCAGTATTTT. Encoded protein: CATSTHQILAGGPSDTQYF.

In its sample, this clone was seen once. The CDR3 is CASSGQQGDEQYF. The DNA of the CDR3 is TGTGCCAGCAGTGGGCAACAGGGGGACGAGCAGTACTTC. The V gene is TRBV25-1, the J gene TRBJ2-7, with TRBD1 identical over 8 bases. CDR1 MGHDK and CDR2 SYGVNS come from the germline V gene. There are 13 residues in the CDR3. After removal of 4 bases from V and 5 bases from J, the junction contained 4 bases not matched to a gene.